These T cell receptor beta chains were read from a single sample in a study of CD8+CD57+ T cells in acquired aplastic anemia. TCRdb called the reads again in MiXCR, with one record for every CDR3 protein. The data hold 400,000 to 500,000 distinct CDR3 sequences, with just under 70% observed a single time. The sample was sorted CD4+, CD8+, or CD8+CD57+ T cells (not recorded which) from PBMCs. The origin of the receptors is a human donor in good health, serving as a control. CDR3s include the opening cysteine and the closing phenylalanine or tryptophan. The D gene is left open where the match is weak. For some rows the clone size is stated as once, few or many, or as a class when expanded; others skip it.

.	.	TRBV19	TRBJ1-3	TGTGCCAGTAGATTCCGGGACACTGGGGATACGGGGGCTGGAAACACCATATATTTT	CASRFRDTGDTGAGNTIYF
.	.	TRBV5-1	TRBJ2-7	TGTGCCAGCAGCTTCAACGGGGGCGGGAGCGAGCAGTACTTC	CASSFNGGGSEQYF
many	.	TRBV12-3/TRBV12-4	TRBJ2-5	TGTGCCAGCAGTTTCCGGTCGACGGAGACCCAGTACTTC	CASSFRSTETQYF
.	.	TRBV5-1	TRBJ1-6	TGCGCCAGCACCGGCAAACAGTGGGTGGATAATTCACCCCTCCACTTT	CASTGKQWVDNSPLHF
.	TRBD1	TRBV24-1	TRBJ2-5	TGTGCCACCAGTGATTTCTGGGGGACAGGGGGCCAAGAGACCCAGTACTTC	CATSDFWGTGGQETQYF
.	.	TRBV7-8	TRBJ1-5	TGTGCCACCAGCTCCTCTGGGGTTTGCCACACTCATGATGCACTGTGTAGCAATCAGCCCCAGCATTTT	CATSSSGVCHTHDALCSNQPQHF
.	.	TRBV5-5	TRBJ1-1	TGTGCCAGCAGCTCCCACTACGGCCCGAACACTGAAGCTTTCTTT	CASSSHYGPNTEAFF
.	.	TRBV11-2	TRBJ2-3	TGTGCCAGCACCTCCTTACAAGCGACAGATACGCAGTATTTT	CASTSLQATDTQYF
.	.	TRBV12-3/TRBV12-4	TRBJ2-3	TGTGCCAGCGGGTCGGGTCCCCGCACAGATACGCAGTATTTT	CASGSGPRTDTQYF
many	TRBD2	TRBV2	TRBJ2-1	TGTGCCAGCAGATCGACTAGCGGGGCCTACAATGAGCAGTTCTTC	CASRSTSGAYNEQFF
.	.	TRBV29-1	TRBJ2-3	TGCAGCGTTGGGGGTGGGGATCAGGCAGATACGCAGTATTTT	CSVGGGDQADTQYF
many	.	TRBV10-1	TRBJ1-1	TGCGCCAGCAGTGCCCTCTGGGGGGCGAGCACTGAAGCTTTCTTT	CASSALWGASTEAFF
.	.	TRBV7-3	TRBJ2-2	TGTGCCAGCAGCTCCTTACACAACGAAAAGCTGTTTTTT	CASSSLHNEKLFF
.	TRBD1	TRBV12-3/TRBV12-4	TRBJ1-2	TGTGCCAGCAGCCGGGACAGCAACTATGGCGACTCCTTC	CASSRDSNYGDSF
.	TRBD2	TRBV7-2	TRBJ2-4	TGTGCCAGCAGCCCGGGGGGGGTGGACATTCAGTACTTC	CASSPGGVDIQYF
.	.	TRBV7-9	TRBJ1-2	TGTGCCAGCGGCAGAGTAGAGTATGGCTACACCTTC	CASGRVEYGYTF